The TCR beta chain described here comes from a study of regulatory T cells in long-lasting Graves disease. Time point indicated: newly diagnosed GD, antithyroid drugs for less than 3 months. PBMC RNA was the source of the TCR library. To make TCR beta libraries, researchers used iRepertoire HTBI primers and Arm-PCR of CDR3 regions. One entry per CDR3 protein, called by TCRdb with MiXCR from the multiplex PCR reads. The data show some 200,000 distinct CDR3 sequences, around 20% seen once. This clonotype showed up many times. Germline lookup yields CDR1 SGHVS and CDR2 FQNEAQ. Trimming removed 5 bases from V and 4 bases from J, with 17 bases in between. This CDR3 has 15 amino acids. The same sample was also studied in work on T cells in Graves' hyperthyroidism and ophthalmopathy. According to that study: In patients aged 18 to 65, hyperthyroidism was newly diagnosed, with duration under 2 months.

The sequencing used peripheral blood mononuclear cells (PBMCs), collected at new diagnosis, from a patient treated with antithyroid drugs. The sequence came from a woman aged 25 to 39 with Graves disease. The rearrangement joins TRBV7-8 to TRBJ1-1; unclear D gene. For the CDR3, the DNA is TGTGCCAGCAGCCCCCGGCCCCCCGAGGGCACTGAAGCTTTCTTT. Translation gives CASSPRPPEGTEAFF.